One and the same sample provided the 23 T cell receptor beta chains below, sequenced in a study of OX40 agonist ivuxolimab in advanced cancers. Sequencing used immunoSEQ multiplex PCR; TCRdb keeps in-frame clones, though not all of them. The sample has 72,000 or so clones; approximately 92% are singletons. This sample comprised CD4+ or CD8+ T cells sorted from blood, obtained in a trial of the OX40 agonist ivuxolimab. The receptor set was obtained from an adult with an advanced solid tumor such as melanoma, head and neck, liver or kidney cancer.

This chain links TRBV29-1 with TRBJ1-5; D call uncertain. Germline V gene data show CDR1 as SQVTM and CDR2 as ANQGSEA. Trimming cost V 4 bases and J 8 bases, with 9 bases left between them. This CDR3 is built from 11 residues. CDR3 sequence: CSVGNEEPQHF. DNA for the CDR3: TGCAGCGTTGGGAACGAAGAGCCCCAGCATTTT.

Of note for this clone: Other DNA sequences of this sample code for an identical CDR3. The chain joins TRBV20-1 to TRBJ1-1, with D perhaps TRBD1 (5 bases). V was pared by 6 bases and J by 4 bases, with 9 bases between. CDR3 length: 11 amino acids. CDR1 is DFQATT and CDR2 is SNEGSKA in the germline V gene (reference sequence). Here the CDR3 reads CSAIDSTEAFF. In DNA, the CDR3 is TGCAGTGCGATTGACAGCACTGAAGCTTTCTTT.

The chain has TRBV14 and TRBJ2-5, with D perhaps TRBD2 (6 bases). The J call is uncertain, as TRBJ2-7 better fits the DNA end. In germline, CDR1 is SGHDN, CDR2 FVKESK. The CDR3 runs to 18 residues. CDR3 in amino acids: CASSPSIRWRGESNEQYF. The CDR3 nucleotides read TGTGCCAGCAGCCCATCCATACGCTGGCGGGGTGAATCGAACGAGCAGTACTTC.

The rearrangement links TRBV7-9 to TRBJ2-1; D gene uncertain. Trimming removed 1 base at V and 4 bases at J, with 11 bases between. The CDR3 extends over 15 amino acids. CDR1 and CDR2 from the germline V gene are SEHNR and FQNEAQ (reference sequence). CDR3 in DNA: TGTGCCAGCAGCTTAGAACTCCTAACATACAATGAGCAGTTCTTC. It codes for CASSLELLTYNEQFF. The whole variable domain, filled in from reference TRBV7-9 and TRBJ2-1, reads DTGVSQNPRHKITKRGQNVTFRCDPISEHNRLYWYRQTLGQGPEFLTYFQNEAQLEKSRLLSDRFSAERPKGSFSTLEIQRTEQGDSAMYLCASSLELLTYNEQFFGPGTRLTVL.

V usage is TRBV5-4 and J usage is TRBJ2-3; 11 bases agree with TRBD2. This CDR3 is 17 amino acids long. Germline V gene lookup returns CDR1 SGHNT and CDR2 YYREEE (reference sequence). V shed 2 bases and J 0 bases; nucleotides not matched to a gene: 5. CDR3 DNA: TGTGCCAGCAGCTTCCAGACTAGCGGGGCAAGCACAGATACGCAGTATTTT. This gives the protein CASSFQTSGASTDTQYF.

The rearrangement joins TRBV4-2 to TRBJ1-4; tentatively, D is TRBD1 (6 bases). V was clipped by 1 base and J by 6 bases, with 12 bases between them. Germline V gives CDR1 LGHNA, CDR2 YNFKEQ. The CDR3 runs 15 residues. CDR3 DNA: TGTGCCAGCAGCCAAGCTCGAGAGGGGGATGAAAAACTGTTTTTT. It codes for CASSQAREGDEKLFF.

In regard to this clone: Other DNA sequences of this sample code for an identical CDR3. The chain couples TRBV2 to TRBJ2-7; the D gene is possibly TRBD2 (6 bases). This CDR3 is 11 amino acids long. The V end lost 6 bases, the J end lost 4 bases, and 7 bases lay between the germline ends. Germline-derived CDR1 and CDR2 are SNHLY and FYNNEI. The CDR3 bases are TGTGCCAGCAGGGGAGGTTACGAGCAGTACTTC. Translation gives CASRGGYEQYF.

The chain employs TRBV5-8 and TRBJ1-2; D ambiguous. With 6 bases removed from V and 3 bases from J, the gap between germline ends came to 18 bases. The CDR3 totals 15 residues. Germline CDR1 and CDR2: SGHTS and YDEGEE. CDR3: CASTPRGSEYYGYTF. The CDR3 DNA is TGTGCCAGCACCCCCCGAGGGTCTGAATACTATGGCTACACCTTC.

This rearrangement joins TRBV2 to TRBJ1-2; D gene ambiguous. The V gene's germline CDR1 is SNHLY and CDR2 FYNNEI. CDR3 length equals 12 residues. Trimming removed 5 bases from V and 5 bases from J, with 9 bases in between. The CDR3 DNA sequence: TGTGCCAGCAGTTTAACAGATTATGGCTACACCTTC. This translates into CASSLTDYGYTF.

This clone was seen only once. V usage is TRBV7-6 and J usage is TRBJ2-7; TRBD1 agrees at 8 bases. This CDR3 is 17 amino acids long. Trimming took 2 bases from V and 2 from J; bases not matched to a gene: 11. The germline gives CDR1 SGHVS, CDR2 FNYEAQ. CDR3 residues: CASSLQSWTGSPYEQYF. CDR3 bases: TGTGCCAGCAGCTTACAGAGTTGGACAGGGAGTCCCTACGAGCAGTACTTC.

V usage is TRBV27 and J usage is TRBJ1-2, with D unclear. The V end lost 1 base, the J end lost 5 bases, and 14 bases lay between the germline ends. CDR3 size: 15 residues. Germline CDR1 and CDR2: MNHEY and SMNVEV (reference sequence). This chain's CDR3 is CASSLYAPSLYGYTF. CDR3 nucleotides: TGTGCCAGCAGTTTATATGCACCCAGCCTTTATGGCTACACCTTC.

The chain links TRBV9 to TRBJ2-2, with D possibly called TRBD1 or TRBD2 (5 bases each). With 4 bases removed from V and 5 bases from J, the gap between germline ends came to 18 bases. This CDR3 spans 16 amino acids. Germline CDR1 and CDR2: SGDLS and YYNGEE. Here the CDR3 reads CASSPRGAGGTGELFF. The CDR3 DNA reads as TGTGCCAGCAGCCCCAGAGGAGCTGGGGGTACCGGGGAGCTGTTTTTT.

The chain joins TRBV19 to TRBJ1-4, with D perhaps TRBD1 (5 bases). This CDR3 spans 15 amino acids. Germline V gives CDR1 LNHDA, CDR2 SQIVND (reference sequence). Trimming shortened V by 7 bases and J by 4 bases, and 16 bases separated the two germline ends. CDR3 region: CASTPWGDFNEKLFF. The CDR3 nucleotides are TGTGCCAGTACCCCCTGGGGGGACTTTAATGAAAAACTGTTTTTT.

This clone appeared once. J is TRBJ2-2 and V is TRBV9; 10 bases align to TRBD1. CDR1 and CDR2 (germline): SGDLS, YYNGEE. J was trimmed by 3 bases and V by 3 bases; bases with no gene match: 2. This CDR3 has 15 amino acids. The CDR3: CASSAGQGYTGELFF. The CDR3 bases are TGTGCCAGCAGCGCGGGACAGGGGTACACCGGGGAGCTGTTTTTT.

About this clone itself: The junction does not match germline at one end; this may be a read error. J is TRBJ2-7 and V is TRBV6-4; D may be TRBD1 or TRBD2 (5 bases each). The CDR3 has 9 residues. CDR1 is MRHNA and CDR2 is SNTAGT in the germline V gene. The CDR3 here is CASPRDVSF. The CDR3 DNA follows: TGTGCCAGCCCTAGGGACGTAAGCTTC.

The chain has TRBV10-3 and TRBJ2-5; perhaps D is TRBD1 or TRBD2 (5 bases each). V lost 4 bases and J lost 5, with 5 bases in between. Per the germline V gene, CDR1 is ENHRY and CDR2 is SYGVKD. This CDR3 region has 11 residues. The CDR3: CAISGGETQYF. As DNA, the CDR3 is TGTGCCATCAGTGGGGGGGAGACCCAGTACTTC.

This chain connects TRBV5-1 to TRBJ2-6, with 9 bases identical to TRBD1. The CDR3 contains 15 residues. The junction had 2 bases not matched to a gene; V was cut back by 6 bases and J by 1 base. Germline lookup yields CDR1 SGHRS and CDR2 YFSETQ. DNA of the CDR3: TGCGCCAGCAAGGACAGGGGTTCTGGGGCCAACGTCCTGACTTTC. Translated: CASKDRGSGANVLTF.

This sequence joins TRBV28 and TRBJ2-3; D uncertain. The CDR3 runs 12 residues. The ends were cut back, 3 bases at V and 4 bases at J, with 5 bases in the middle. Germline values: CDR1 MDHEN, CDR2 SYDVKM. The CDR3 nucleotides read TGTGCCAGCAGTTTTCTCGCAGATACGCAGTATTTT. It yields the protein CASSFLADTQYF.

The chain combines TRBV4-1 with TRBJ2-7; 14 positions agree with TRBD2. J gave up 10 bases and V 0 bases, and 5 bases lay outside the gene matches. In germline, CDR1 is MGHRA, CDR2 YSYEKL. The CDR3 spans 15 residues. This chain's CDR3 is CASSQDPGLAGGQYF. In DNA, the CDR3 is TGCGCCAGCAGCCAAGACCCCGGACTAGCGGGGGGACAGTACTTC.

This rearrangement joins TRBV2 to TRBJ2-5; the D is unclear. V was clipped by 5 bases and J by 1 base, with 8 bases between them. This CDR3 region has 13 residues. The germline V gene encodes CDR1 SNHLY and CDR2 FYNNEI. The CDR3 bases are TGTGCCAGCAGTTTTACAATCCAAGAGACCCAGTACTTC. Its protein product is CASSFTIQETQYF. The full variable domain, in which reference TRBV2 and TRBJ2-5 provide the parts outside the CDR3, is EPEVTQTPSHQVTQMGQEVILRCVPISNHLYFYWYRQILGQKVEFLVSFYNNEISEKSEIFDDQFSVERPDGSNFTLKIRSTKLEDSAMYFCASSFTIQETQYFGPGTRLLVL.

The gene calls are TRBV5-1 and TRBJ2-3, with TRBD2 identical over 14 bases. The V gene's germline CDR1 is SGHRS and CDR2 YFSETQ. The CDR3 is 20 residues long. V gave up 0 bases and J gave up 7 bases; unmatched junction bases: 16. The CDR3 protein is CASSLDGTSGSRGPRYTQYF. CDR3 nucleotides: TGCGCCAGCAGCTTGGACGGGACTAGCGGGAGTAGGGGACCACGTTATACGCAGTATTTT.

The rearrangement links TRBV9 to TRBJ2-2; 7 nucleotides agree with TRBD2. The V and J ends lost 0 bases and 5 bases, in that order; junction bases with no gene match: 1. The germline gives CDR1 SGDLS, CDR2 YYNGEE. The CDR3 length is 14 residues. The CDR3 DNA reads as TGTGCCAGCAGCGTAGGGGAGGGAACCGGGGAGCTGTTTTTT. It yields the protein CASSVGEGTGELFF.

J is TRBJ2-7 and V is TRBV9; D may be TRBD1 or TRBD2 (5 bases each). Germline CDR1 and CDR2: SGDLS and YYNGEE. V dropped 0 bases and J dropped 1 base, with 11 bases sitting between them. CDR3 length: 15 residues. CDR3 coding DNA: TGTGCCAGCAGCGTAGATGGGGGATATTCCTACGAGCAGTACTTC. It codes for CASSVDGGYSYEQYF.